What follows is one T cell receptor beta chain and its context. V lost 5 bases to trimming and J lost 7 bases, with 11 bases between them. The CDR3 is made up of 12 amino acids. The data were obtained in a study of patients and donors after allogeneic stem cell transplantation. From the RT-PCR reads, TCRdb called clonotypes with MiXCR, one entry per CDR3 protein. The table includes roughly 940,000 distinct CDR3 sequences, about 20% detected once. The sequence was obtained from a human donor who was either an allogeneic HSCT recipient or a stem cell or donor lymphocyte infusion donor (not recorded which). It is not recorded whose cells these are; they may come from a transplant donor. V and J are TRBV12-3 or TRBV12-4 and TRBJ1-2; D perhaps matches TRBD1 (5 bases). Sample: blood, either unsorted or a sorted T cell fraction (not recorded which). The CDR3 DNA reads as TGTGCCAGCAGTACAGGCAAGAGTGGCTACACCTTC. Translating it yields CASSTGKSGYTF.